This passage covers 10 T cell receptor beta chains from one sample sequenced in a study of OX40 agonist ivuxolimab in advanced cancers. Generated by immunoSEQ multiplex PCR, the TCRdb table keeps only in-frame clones and is missing some. The sample has roughly 34,000 clones, more than 75% seen once. The starting material was CD4+ or CD8+ T cells sorted from blood, obtained in a trial of the OX40 agonist ivuxolimab. The receptors were gathered from an adult with an advanced solid tumor such as melanoma, head and neck, liver or kidney cancer.

CDR3 in amino acids: CASSPGQGISGNTIYF. The CDR3 coding sequence is TGTGCCAGCAGCCCAGGACAGGGGATCTCTGGAAACACCATATATTTT. This chain connects TRBV7-6 to TRBJ1-3, with 9 bases fitting TRBD1. The CDR3 totals 16 residues. Germline V gene sequence: CDR1 SGHVS, CDR2 FNYEAQ. Trimming at V came to 5 bases and at J to 0 bases, leaving 5 bases not matched to a gene.

The chain combines TRBV2 with TRBJ1-2, with unresolved D. Germline V gene data show CDR1 as SNHLY and CDR2 as FYNNEI. This CDR3 region has 13 residues. V lost 9 bases and J 3 bases, leaving 14 bases between the germline ends. The CDR3: CARSRIGDYGYTF. The DNA of the CDR3 is TGTGCCAGGTCTAGGATCGGGGACTATGGCTACACCTTC. Drawing the rest from reference TRBV2 and TRBJ1-2, the complete variable domain is EPEVTQTPSHQVTQMGQEVILRCVPISNHLYFYWYRQILGQKVEFLVSFYNNEISEKSEIFDDQFSVERPDGSNFTLKIRSTKLEDSAMYFCARSRIGDYGYTFGSGTRLTVV.

The chain uses TRBV29-1 and TRBJ2-3; perhaps TRBD2 as D (6 bases). The germline V and J ends were trimmed by 5 bases and 7 bases, with 19 bases remaining between them. The CDR3 runs 14 residues. CDR1 is SQVTM and CDR2 is ANQGSEA in the germline V gene. The chain's CDR3 is CSVRGWRGDYTQYF. In nucleotides, the CDR3 is TGCAGCGTTAGAGGGTGGAGGGGAGATTATACGCAGTATTTT.

The chain couples TRBV15 to TRBJ1-5; D is unclear. Germline CDR1 and CDR2: LNHNV and YYDKDF (reference sequence). The CDR3 length is 13 residues. Trimming left V 0 bases short and J 3 bases short, with 3 bases between. DNA of the CDR3: TGTGCCACCAGCAGAGATAACAATCAGCCCCAGCATTTT. Protein: CATSRDNNQPQHF.

This chain links TRBV19 with TRBJ1-1; 9 bases map to TRBD1. The CDR3 is made up of 14 amino acids. V was clipped by 5 bases and J by 4 bases; unmatched bases: 5. Germline V lookup: CDR1 LNHDA, CDR2 SQIVND (reference sequence). CDR3 sequence: CASSPQGAGTEAFF. In DNA, the CDR3 is TGTGCCAGTAGTCCACAGGGGGCTGGCACTGAAGCTTTCTTT.

A note on this clone: One end of the junction is discordant with germline, which a read error may explain. The V call is TRBV2, the J call TRBJ1-2, with D tentatively TRBD1 (5 bases). Germline CDR1 is SNHLY and CDR2 is FYNNEI. The CDR3 is 10 residues long. CDR3 protein: CASSESGHFF. Written as DNA, the CDR3 is TGTGCCAGCAGTGAAAGCGGACATTTCTTC.

CDR3 protein: CAWSVPGRFYGYTF. The CDR3 bases are TGTGCCTGGAGTGTGCCGGGACGGTTTTATGGCTACACCTTC. The rearrangement uses TRBV30 and TRBJ1-2; D is possibly TRBD1 (5 bases). Trimming took off 0 bases at V and 5 bases at J, with 13 bases between the two ends. Germline CDR1 reads GTSNPN; CDR2 reads SVGIG (reference sequence). This CDR3 spans 14 amino acids.

This rearrangement joins TRBV30 to TRBJ2-1; 13 bases align to TRBD2. Trimming took 0 bases from V and 1 from J; bases not matched to a gene: 0. The germline V gene encodes CDR1 GTSNPN and CDR2 SVGIG (reference sequence). The CDR3 covers 16 residues. CDR3 bases: TGTGCCTGGAGTGTACTAGCGGGGGGGTCCTACAATGAGCAGTTCTTC. As protein: CAWSVLAGGSYNEQFF.

The chain recombines TRBV7-9 with TRBJ2-1; D is possibly TRBD1 (6 bases). Germline V gene lookup returns CDR1 SEHNR and CDR2 FQNEAQ (reference sequence). The CDR3 covers 17 residues. With 2 bases removed from V and 3 bases from J, the gap between germline ends came to 17 bases. The CDR3 nucleotides are TGTGCCAGCAGCTTAAATTTGGGGGCGGGCAGCTACAATGAGCAGTTCTTC. This gives the protein CASSLNLGAGSYNEQFF.

The V call is TRBV13, the J call TRBJ1-3, with D maybe TRBD1 (6 bases). This CDR3 region has 14 residues. V lost 6 bases and J 2 bases, leaving 11 bases between the germline ends. Germline V gene data show CDR1 as PRHDT and CDR2 as FYEKMQ (reference sequence). This chain's CDR3 is CASRPTGPGNTIYF. The CDR3 region has the DNA TGTGCCAGCAGACCGACAGGTCCTGGAAACACCATATATTTT.